The present T cell receptor (beta chain) was sequenced within a study of identifying expanded T cells in peripheral blood. Findings and limits, study-wide: Technical replicates showed approximately 1.2 changed clones; about 2 weeks around 15; four weeks 19. Across healthy donors, higher total template counts meant significantly greater approximately 2-week count variance.

The repertoire was sequenced with immunoSEQ multiplex PCR; TCRdb's copy has only in-frame clones and lacks some. Found here are roughly 61,000 clones, over 85% of them singletons; the top ten hold about 3.7%. For this clone: Antigen unknown.

The sequencing input was blood. This sequence originates from a person between 18 and 75 years old in good health.

In nucleotides, the CDR3 is TGTGCCAGCACCCAAGACAGAAATAACTACAATGAGCAGTTCTTC. Its protein product is CASTQDRNNYNEQFF. This chain connects TRBV7-9 to TRBJ2-1; perhaps TRBD1 as D (5 bases). CDR3 length: 15 amino acids. Germline V lookup: CDR1 SEHNR, CDR2 FQNEAQ (reference sequence). Trimming took 7 bases from V and 3 from J, leaving 16 bases between them.